This TCR beta chain is from a study of cytomegalovirus exposure and HLA in healthy donors. The study, taken as a whole, reports: It has been reported that TCR beta sequences accurately predicted the HLA-A and HLA-B alleles of most subjects. With DRB1 most and HLA-C fewest, TCR association rates differed between HLA loci in a later analysis.

Trimming cost V 4 bases and J 7 bases, with 11 bases left between them. The CDR3 covers 14 residues. Looked up from germline, CDR1 is MGHDK and CDR2 is SYGVNS. As for the donors, each was a healthy bone marrow donor. Investigators did not record CMV serostatus for this donor. The primer mix had 60 Vbeta and 13 Jbeta primers. The protocol was immunoSEQ multiplex PCR, while the TCRdb copy is restricted to in-frame clones and leaves out a portion. The sample has about 130,000 clones, 70% to 80% seen once. Turning to this clone: Its antigen is unidentified.

What was sequenced was PBMCs. The TCR originated in a human donor in good health. The chain joins TRBV25-1 to TRBJ1-6; tentatively, D is TRBD1 (6 bases). The CDR3, as DNA: TGTGCCAGCAGTGTTTGGGACAAAAATTCACCCCTCCACTTT. Its protein is CASSVWDKNSPLHF.